In its sample, the clone carrying this TCR beta chain was seen a few times. Antigen specificity is unknown. The sample originates from a study of CD8 T cells in ankylosing spondylitis. General study results and limits: Ankylosing spondylitis blood appeared to carry a characteristic TCR beta motif of roughly eight highly homologous variants.

Via MiXCR, TCRdb re-called the 5' RACE reads, giving one row per CDR3 protein. The repertoire holds 350,000 or so distinct CDR3 sequences, under 8.5% seen once, with roughly 15% in the top ten. Trimming stripped 0 bases from V and 0 bases from J, with 10 bases between. The CDR3 extends over 16 amino acids. In germline, CDR1 is SGHRS, CDR2 YFSETQ. The chain couples TRBV5-1 to TRBJ1-3; D gene uncertain. The specimen sequenced was blood, either unsorted or a sorted T cell fraction (not recorded which). This sequence originates from a male donor with ankylosing spondylitis. The DNA of the CDR3 is TGCGCCAGCAGCTTGGAGGGCGAGAGCTCTGGAAACACCATATATTTT. Translating gives CASSLEGESSGNTIYF.